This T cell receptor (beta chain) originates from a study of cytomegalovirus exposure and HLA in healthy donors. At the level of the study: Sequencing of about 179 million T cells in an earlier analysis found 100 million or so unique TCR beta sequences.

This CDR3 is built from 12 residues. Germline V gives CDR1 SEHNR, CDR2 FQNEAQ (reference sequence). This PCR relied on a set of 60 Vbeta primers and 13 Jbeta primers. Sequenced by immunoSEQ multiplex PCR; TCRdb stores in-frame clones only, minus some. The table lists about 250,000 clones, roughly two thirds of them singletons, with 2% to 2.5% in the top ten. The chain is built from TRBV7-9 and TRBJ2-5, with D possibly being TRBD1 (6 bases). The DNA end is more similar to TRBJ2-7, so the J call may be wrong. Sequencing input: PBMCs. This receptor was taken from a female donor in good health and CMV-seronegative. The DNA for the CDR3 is TGTGCCAGCAGCTTGAGGGACAACGAGCAGTACTTC. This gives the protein CASSLRDNEQYF.